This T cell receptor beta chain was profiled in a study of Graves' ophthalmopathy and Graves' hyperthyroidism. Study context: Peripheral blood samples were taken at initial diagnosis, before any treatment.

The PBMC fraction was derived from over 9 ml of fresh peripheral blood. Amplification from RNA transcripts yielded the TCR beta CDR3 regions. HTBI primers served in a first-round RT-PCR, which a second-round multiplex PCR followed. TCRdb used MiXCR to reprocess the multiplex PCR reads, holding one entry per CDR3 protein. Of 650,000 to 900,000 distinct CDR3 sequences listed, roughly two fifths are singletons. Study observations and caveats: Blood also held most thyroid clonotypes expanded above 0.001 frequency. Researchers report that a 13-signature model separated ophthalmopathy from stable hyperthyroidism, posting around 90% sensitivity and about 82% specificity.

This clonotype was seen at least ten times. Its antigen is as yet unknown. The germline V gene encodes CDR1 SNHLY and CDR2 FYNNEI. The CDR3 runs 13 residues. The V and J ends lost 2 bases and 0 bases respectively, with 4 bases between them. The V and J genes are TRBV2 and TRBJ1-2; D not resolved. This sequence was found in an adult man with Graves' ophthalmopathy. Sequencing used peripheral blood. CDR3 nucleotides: TGTGCCAGCAGTGAATCGGCTAACTATGGCTACACCTTC. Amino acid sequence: CASSESANYGYTF.